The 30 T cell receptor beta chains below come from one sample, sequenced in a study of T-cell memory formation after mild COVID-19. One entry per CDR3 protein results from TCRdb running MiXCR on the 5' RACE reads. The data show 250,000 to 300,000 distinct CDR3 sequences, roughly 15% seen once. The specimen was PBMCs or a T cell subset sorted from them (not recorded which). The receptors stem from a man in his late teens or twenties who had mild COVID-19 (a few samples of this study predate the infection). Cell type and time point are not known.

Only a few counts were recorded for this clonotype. The CDR3 sequence: CASSLRPRREQYF. In DNA form, the CDR3 reads TGTGCCAGCAGTTTGCGGCCGCGCAGGGAGCAGTACTTC. The V gene is TRBV27, the J gene TRBJ2-7; D not certain. V dropped 3 bases and J dropped 7 bases, with 13 bases sitting between them. Per germline, CDR1 MNHEY and CDR2 SMNVEV (reference sequence). The CDR3 length is 13 residues.

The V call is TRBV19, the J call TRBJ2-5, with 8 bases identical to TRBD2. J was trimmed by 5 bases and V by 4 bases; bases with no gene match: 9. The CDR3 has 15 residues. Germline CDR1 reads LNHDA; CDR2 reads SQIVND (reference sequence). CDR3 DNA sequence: TGTGCCAGTAGTAGTATCGGACTAGCCCGGGAGACCCAGTACTTC. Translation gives CASSSIGLARETQYF.

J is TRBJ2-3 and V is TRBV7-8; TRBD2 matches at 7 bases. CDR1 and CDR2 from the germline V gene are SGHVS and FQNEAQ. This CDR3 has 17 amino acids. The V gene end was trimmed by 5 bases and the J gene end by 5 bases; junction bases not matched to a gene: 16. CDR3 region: CASSTLGRERGRDTQYF. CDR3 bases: TGTGCCAGCAGCACCCTGGGCCGAGAGCGGGGACGAGATACGCAGTATTTT.

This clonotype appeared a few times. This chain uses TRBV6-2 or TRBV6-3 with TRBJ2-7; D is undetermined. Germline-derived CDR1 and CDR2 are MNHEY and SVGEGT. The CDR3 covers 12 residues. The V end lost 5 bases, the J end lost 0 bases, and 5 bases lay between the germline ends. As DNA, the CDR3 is TGTGCCAGCAGTAGGAGCTCCTACGAGCAGTACGTC. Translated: CASSRSSYEQYV.

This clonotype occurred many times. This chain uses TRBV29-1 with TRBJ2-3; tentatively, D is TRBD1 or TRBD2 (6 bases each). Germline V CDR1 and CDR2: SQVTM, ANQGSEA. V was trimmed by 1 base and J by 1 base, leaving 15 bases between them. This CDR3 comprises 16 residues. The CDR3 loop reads CSVEAGAGTRTDTQYF. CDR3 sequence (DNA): TGCAGCGTTGAAGCGGGGGCAGGAACCCGCACAGATACGCAGTATTTT.

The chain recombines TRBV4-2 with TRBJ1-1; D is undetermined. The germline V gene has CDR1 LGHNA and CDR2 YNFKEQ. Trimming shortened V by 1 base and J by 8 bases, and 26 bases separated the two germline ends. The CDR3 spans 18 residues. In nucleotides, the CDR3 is TGTGCCAGCAGCCAAGGGCTGTCAGGTGATATCGGGAGATACGAAGCTTTCTTT. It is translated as CASSQGLSGDIGRYEAFF.

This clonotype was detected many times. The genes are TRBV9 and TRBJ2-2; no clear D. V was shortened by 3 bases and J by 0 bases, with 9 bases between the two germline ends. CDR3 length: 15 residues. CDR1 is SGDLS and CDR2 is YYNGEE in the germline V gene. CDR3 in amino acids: CASSALYTNTGELFF. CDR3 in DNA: TGTGCCAGCAGCGCATTGTACACGAACACCGGGGAGCTGTTTTTT.

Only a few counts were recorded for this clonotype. CDR3 sequence: CASSLGAVNTEAFF. The CDR3 DNA reads as TGCGCCAGCAGCTTAGGGGCAGTGAACACTGAAGCTTTCTTT. The chain is built from TRBV5-1 and TRBJ1-1, with D maybe TRBD1 (5 bases). The length of the CDR3 is 14 residues. The V and J ends lost 2 bases and 0 bases respectively, with 8 bases between them. CDR1 SGHRS and CDR2 YFSETQ come from the germline V gene. The variable domain in full, completed from reference TRBV5-1 and TRBJ1-1, reads KAGVTQTPRYLIKTRGQQVTLSCSPISGHRSVSWYQQTPGQGLQFLFEYFSETQRNKGNFPGRFSGRQFSNSRSEMNVSTLELGDSALYLCASSLGAVNTEAFFGQGTRLTVV.

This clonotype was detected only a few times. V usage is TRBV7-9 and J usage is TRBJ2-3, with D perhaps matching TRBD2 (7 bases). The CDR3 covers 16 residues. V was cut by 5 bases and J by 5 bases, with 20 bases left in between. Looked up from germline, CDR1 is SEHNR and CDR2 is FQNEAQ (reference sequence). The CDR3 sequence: CASSPLGGASGDTQYF. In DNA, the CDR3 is TGTGCCAGCAGCCCCCTGGGGGGGGCCAGTGGAGATACGCAGTATTTT.

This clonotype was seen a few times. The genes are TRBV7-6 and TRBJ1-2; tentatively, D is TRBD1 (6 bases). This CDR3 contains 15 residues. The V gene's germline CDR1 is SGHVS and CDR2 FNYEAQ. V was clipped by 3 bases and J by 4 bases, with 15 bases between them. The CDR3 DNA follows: TGTGCCAGCAGCTTCGGGGGCACTCGACCCTATGGCTACACCTTC. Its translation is CASSFGGTRPYGYTF.

CDR3 loop: CASSWGAEQYF. Here the CDR3 DNA reads TGTGCCAGTAGTTGGGGGGCTGAGCAGTACTTC. The rearrangement uses TRBV19 and TRBJ2-7; D might be TRBD1 or TRBD2, each matching 6 bases. V lost 5 bases and J 7 bases, leaving 9 bases between the germline ends. In germline, CDR1 is LNHDA, CDR2 SQIVND (reference sequence). The CDR3 is 11 residues long. Full variable domain (remainder filled in from reference TRBV19 and TRBJ2-7): DGGITQSPKYLFRKEGQNVTLSCEQNLNHDAMYWYRQDPGQGLRLIYYSQIVNDFQKGDIAEGYSVSREKKESFPLTVTSAQKNPTAFYLCASSWGAEQYFGPGTRLTVT.

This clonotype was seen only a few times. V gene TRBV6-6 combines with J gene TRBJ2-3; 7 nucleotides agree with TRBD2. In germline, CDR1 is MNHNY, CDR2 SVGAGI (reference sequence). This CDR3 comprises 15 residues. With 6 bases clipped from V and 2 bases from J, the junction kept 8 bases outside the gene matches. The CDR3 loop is CASSLGGTFTDTQYF. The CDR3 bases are TGTGCCAGCAGCCTCGGGGGGACGTTCACAGATACGCAGTATTTT.

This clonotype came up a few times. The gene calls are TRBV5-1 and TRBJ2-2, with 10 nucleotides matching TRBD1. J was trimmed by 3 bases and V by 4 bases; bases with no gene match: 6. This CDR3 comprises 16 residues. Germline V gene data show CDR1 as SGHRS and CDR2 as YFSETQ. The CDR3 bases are TGCGCCAGCAGCCCCTCGGGGACAGGGGACACCGGGGAGCTGTTTTTT. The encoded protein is CASSPSGTGDTGELFF.

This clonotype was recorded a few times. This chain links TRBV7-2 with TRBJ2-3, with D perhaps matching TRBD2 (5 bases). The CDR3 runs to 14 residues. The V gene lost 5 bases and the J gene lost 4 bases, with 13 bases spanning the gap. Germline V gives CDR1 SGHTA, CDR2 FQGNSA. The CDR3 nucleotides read TGTGCCAGCAGCGCCCTTTTACTAGCAGATACGCAGTATTTT. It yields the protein CASSALLLADTQYF. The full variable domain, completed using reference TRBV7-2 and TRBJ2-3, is GAGVSQSPSNKVTEKGKDVELRCDPISGHTALYWYRQSLGQGLEFLIYFQGNSAPDKSGLPSDRFSAERTGGSVSTLTIQRTQQEDSAVYLCASSALLLADTQYFGPGTRLTVL.

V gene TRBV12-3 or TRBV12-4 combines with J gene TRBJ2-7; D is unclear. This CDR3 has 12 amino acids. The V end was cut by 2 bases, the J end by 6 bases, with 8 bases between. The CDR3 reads CASSLRFREQYV. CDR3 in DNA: TGTGCCAGCAGTTTACGCTTCCGCGAGCAGTACGTC.

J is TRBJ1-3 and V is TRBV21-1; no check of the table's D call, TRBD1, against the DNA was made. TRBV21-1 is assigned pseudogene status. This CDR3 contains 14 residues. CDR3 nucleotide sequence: TGTGCCAGCAGGACAGGTCCCTCTGGAAACACCATATATTTT. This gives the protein CASRTGPSGNTIYF.

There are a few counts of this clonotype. CDR3: CSARDLGLAGYEQYV. The CDR3 region has the DNA TGCAGTGCTAGAGATCTCGGACTAGCGGGCTACGAGCAGTACGTC. The chain joins TRBV20-1 to TRBJ2-7, with TRBD2 identical over 11 bases. The germline CDR1 and CDR2 sequences are DFQATT and SNEGSKA (reference sequence). J gave up 3 bases and V 0 bases, and 4 bases lay outside the gene matches. The CDR3 sequence is 15 residues long.

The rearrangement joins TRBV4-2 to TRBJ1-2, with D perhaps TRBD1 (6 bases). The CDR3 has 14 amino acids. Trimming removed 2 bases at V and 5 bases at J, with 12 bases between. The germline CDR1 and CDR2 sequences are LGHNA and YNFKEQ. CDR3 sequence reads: CASSQLTGLYGYTF. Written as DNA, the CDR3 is TGTGCCAGCAGCCAACTCACAGGGTTGTATGGCTACACCTTC.

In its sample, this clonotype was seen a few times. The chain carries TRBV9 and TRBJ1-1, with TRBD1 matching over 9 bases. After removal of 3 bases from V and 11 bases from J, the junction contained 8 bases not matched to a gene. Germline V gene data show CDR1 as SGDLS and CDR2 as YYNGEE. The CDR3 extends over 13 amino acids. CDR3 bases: TGTGCCAGCAGCGAACATGCACAGGGGGCCGCTTTCTTT. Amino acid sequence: CASSEHAQGAAFF.

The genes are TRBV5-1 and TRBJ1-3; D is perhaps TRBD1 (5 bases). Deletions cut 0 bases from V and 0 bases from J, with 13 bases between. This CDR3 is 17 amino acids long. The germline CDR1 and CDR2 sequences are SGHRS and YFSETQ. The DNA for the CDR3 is TGCGCCAGCAGCTTGGCCCCCGACAGCTTCTCTGGAAACACCATATATTTT. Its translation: CASSLAPDSFSGNTIYF.

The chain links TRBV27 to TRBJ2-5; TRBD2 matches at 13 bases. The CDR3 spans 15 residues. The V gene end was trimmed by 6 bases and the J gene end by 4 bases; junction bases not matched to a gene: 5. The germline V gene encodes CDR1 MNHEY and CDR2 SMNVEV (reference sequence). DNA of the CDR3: TGTGCCAGCAGCATGACTAGCGGGGGGATAGAGACCCAGTACTTC. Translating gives CASSMTSGGIETQYF.

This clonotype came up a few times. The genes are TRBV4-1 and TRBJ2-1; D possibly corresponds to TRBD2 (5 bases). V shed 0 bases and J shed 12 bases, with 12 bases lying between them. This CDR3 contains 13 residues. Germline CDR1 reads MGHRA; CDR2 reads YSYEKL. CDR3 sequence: CASSQDRETRQFF. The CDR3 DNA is TGCGCCAGCAGCCAAGATAGGGAGACCAGGCAGTTCTTC.

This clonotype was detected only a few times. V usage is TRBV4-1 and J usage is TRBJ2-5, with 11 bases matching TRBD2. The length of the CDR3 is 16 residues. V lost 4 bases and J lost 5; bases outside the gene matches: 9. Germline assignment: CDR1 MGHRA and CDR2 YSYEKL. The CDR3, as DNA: TGCGCCAGCAGCCCCGGGGTAGCGGGGGGGAGGGAGACCCAGTACTTC. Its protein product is CASSPGVAGGRETQYF.

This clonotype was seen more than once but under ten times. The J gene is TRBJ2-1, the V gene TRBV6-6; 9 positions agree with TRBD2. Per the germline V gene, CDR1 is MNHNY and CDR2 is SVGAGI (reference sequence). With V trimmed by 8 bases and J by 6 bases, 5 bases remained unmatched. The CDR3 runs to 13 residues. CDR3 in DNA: TGTGCCAGCGTACTAGCGGGTAGCAATGAGCAGTTCTTC. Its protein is CASVLAGSNEQFF.

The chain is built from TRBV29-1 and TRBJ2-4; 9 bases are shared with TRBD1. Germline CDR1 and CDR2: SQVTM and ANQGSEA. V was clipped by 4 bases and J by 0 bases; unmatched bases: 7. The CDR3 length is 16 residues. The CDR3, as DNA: TGCAGCGTTGCGGGACAGGGTTTTAGAGCCAAAAACATTCAGTACTTC. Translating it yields CSVAGQGFRAKNIQYF.

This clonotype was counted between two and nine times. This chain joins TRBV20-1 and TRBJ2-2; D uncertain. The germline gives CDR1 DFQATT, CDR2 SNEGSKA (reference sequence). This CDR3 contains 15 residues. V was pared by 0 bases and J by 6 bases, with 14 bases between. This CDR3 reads CSARDHFREAGELFF. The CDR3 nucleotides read TGCAGTGCTAGAGATCATTTTAGGGAAGCCGGGGAGCTGTTTTTT.

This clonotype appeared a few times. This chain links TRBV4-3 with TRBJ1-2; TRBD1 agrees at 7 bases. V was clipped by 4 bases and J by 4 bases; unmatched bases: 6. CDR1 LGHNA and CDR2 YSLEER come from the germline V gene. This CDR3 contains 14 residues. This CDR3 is CASSPGRGIYGYTF. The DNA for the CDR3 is TGCGCCAGCAGCCCGGGCAGGGGGATCTATGGCTACACCTTC.

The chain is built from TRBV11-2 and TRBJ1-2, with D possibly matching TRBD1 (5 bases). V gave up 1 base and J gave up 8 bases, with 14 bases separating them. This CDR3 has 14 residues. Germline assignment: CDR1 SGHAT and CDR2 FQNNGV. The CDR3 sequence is CASSLGVGRAGYTF. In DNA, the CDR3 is TGTGCCAGCAGCTTAGGCGTTGGCAGGGCCGGCTACACCTTC. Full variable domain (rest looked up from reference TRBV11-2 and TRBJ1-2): EAGVAQSPRYKIIEKRQSVAFWCNPISGHATLYWYQQILGQGPKLLIQFQNNGVVDDSQLPKDRFSAERLKGVDSTLKIQPAKLEDSAVYLCASSLGVGRAGYTFGSGTRLTVV.

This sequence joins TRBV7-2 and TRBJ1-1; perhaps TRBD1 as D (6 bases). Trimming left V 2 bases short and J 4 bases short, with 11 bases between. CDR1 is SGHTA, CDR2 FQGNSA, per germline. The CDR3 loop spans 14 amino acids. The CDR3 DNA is TGTGCCAGCAGCTTACAGGGGCCAGCCACTGAAGCTTTCTTT. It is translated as CASSLQGPATEAFF.

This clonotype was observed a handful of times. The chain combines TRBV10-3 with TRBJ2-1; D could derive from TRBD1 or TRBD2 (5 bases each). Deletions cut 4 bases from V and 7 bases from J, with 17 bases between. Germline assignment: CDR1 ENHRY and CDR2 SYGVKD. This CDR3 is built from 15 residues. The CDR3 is CAISVRQGGENEQFF. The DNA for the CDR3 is TGTGCCATCAGTGTTCGGCAGGGTGGGGAGAATGAGCAGTTCTTC.